This T cell receptor (beta chain) was documented in a study of cytomegalovirus exposure and HLA in healthy donors. The PCR used 60 Vbeta and 13 Jbeta primers. TCRdb keeps only in-frame clones here, not all; method: immunoSEQ multiplex PCR. The sample's table shows roughly 90,000 clones. V was shortened by 7 bases and J by 7 bases, with 17 bases between the two germline ends. The germline V gene has CDR1 SGDLS and CDR2 YYNGEE. This CDR3 has 14 residues. J is TRBJ1-4 and V is TRBV9; weak D call: TRBD1 (5 bases). The specimen was PBMCs. This TCR was recovered from a man aged 45 to 65 in good health and CMV-seropositive. The CDR3 protein is CASGPSLGGEKLFF. DNA of the CDR3: TGTGCCAGCGGACCCTCATTGGGGGGTGAAAAACTGTTTTTT.